This entry lists 11 T cell receptor beta chains sequenced from one sample in a study of molecular identifiers for immune sequencing clone quantification (dated by TCRdb to the late 2010s). The method behind the library was PCR. The sequencer listed for this sample is NextSeq 500. TCRdb handled the public reads itself, with Q25 trimming in fastp and clone calling in MiXCR, and kept productive beta chains. CDR3 protein sequences are deduplicated, and each keeps its most common genes and DNA. The sample table records about half a million distinct CDR3 sequences; roughly 24% of these occur just once. Jointly, the top ten make up 0.7% to 0.9% of the sample. Sequencing was performed on naive CD8+ T cells from blood, with Jurkat cell RNA spiked in. The sample's cell subset or site label, in plain terms: FACS-sorted CD8+CD4-CCR7+CD45RA+ naive T cells. The source of these receptors is a human donor in good health. Some libraries in this study had Jurkat cell RNA spiked in.

The sample holds many counts of this clonotype. The CDR3 coding sequence is TGCGCCAGCAGCCACTTAAGCAGCGGGTTTGATGCAGATACGCAGTATTTT. Protein: CASSHLSSGFDADTQYF. This chain links TRBV4-3 with TRBJ2-3; maybe TRBD2 (6 bases). Trimming stripped 3 bases from V and 4 bases from J, with 20 bases between. The CDR3 contains 17 residues. Germline V CDR1 and CDR2: LGHNA, YSLEER.

There are many counts of this clonotype. This rearrangement joins TRBV14 to TRBJ2-5, with 10 bases fitting TRBD2. The junction had 6 bases not matched to a gene; V was cut back by 5 bases and J by 0 bases. The CDR3 is 16 amino acids. Germline V gives CDR1 SGHDN, CDR2 FVKESK. The CDR3 is CASSSHSGGYQETQYF. The CDR3 DNA is TGTGCCAGCAGCTCCCATAGCGGGGGGTACCAAGAGACCCAGTACTTC.

This clonotype was counted a few times. The chain recombines TRBV6-2 or TRBV6-3 with TRBJ2-5; TRBD2 matches at 7 bases. The V gene's germline CDR1 is MNHEY and CDR2 SVGEGT. The V gene end was trimmed by 0 bases and the J gene end by 2 bases; junction bases not matched to a gene: 6. The CDR3 totals 16 residues. CDR3 protein: CASSYSRSAGQETQYF. CDR3 sequence (DNA): TGTGCCAGCAGTTACTCACGTTCAGCGGGGCAAGAGACCCAGTACTTC.

Worth noting for this clonotype: This sequence may be a read error, since a much larger clone differs from it by one base. The V and J genes are TRBV27 and TRBJ2-5; D ambiguous. The CDR3 has 11 residues. CDR1 MNHEY and CDR2 SMNVEV come from the germline V gene (reference sequence). CDR3 coding DNA: TGTGCCAGCAGCTACCAAGAGATCCAGTACTTC. This encodes CASSYQEIQYF.

The table lists this clonotype with a few counts. The chain couples TRBV27 to TRBJ1-4; a possible D gene is TRBD1 (5 bases). This CDR3 is built from 14 residues. Deletions cut 9 bases from V and 7 bases from J, with 18 bases between. The germline V gene has CDR1 MNHEY and CDR2 SMNVEV (reference sequence). CDR3 region: CASSGGWGGEKLFF. Here the CDR3 DNA reads TGTGCCAGTAGTGGGGGATGGGGAGGTGAAAAACTGTTTTTT.

This clonotype has at least ten counts. V usage is TRBV4-3 and J usage is TRBJ2-7, with 8 bases fitting TRBD2. The V segment lost 0 bases and the J segment 4 bases; nucleotides outside the gene matches: 5. This CDR3 contains 15 residues. Germline CDR1 reads LGHNA; CDR2 reads YSLEER. The CDR3 protein is CASSQDTSGQYEQYF. The CDR3 DNA follows: TGCGCCAGCAGCCAAGACACTAGCGGACAGTACGAGCAGTACTTC.

For this clonotype: This may be a read error: a much more frequent sequence differs by one nucleotide. The genes are TRBV5-6 and TRBJ2-3; D might be TRBD2 (6 bases). CDR3 size: 17 residues. V lost 0 bases and J 4 bases, leaving 18 bases between the germline ends. Germline V gene data show CDR1 as SGHDT and CDR2 as YYEEEE. CDR3 loop: CASSLAGVATSADTQYF. The CDR3 region has the DNA TGTGCCAGCAGCTTGGCGGGAGTGGCTACGAGCGCAGATACGCAGTATTTT.

This clonotype was detected a few times. The chain recombines TRBV4-1 with TRBJ2-7, with TRBD1 as a possible D gene (6 bases). V was shortened by 2 bases and J by 6 bases, with 14 bases between the two germline ends. Germline lookup yields CDR1 MGHRA and CDR2 YSYEKL. There are 14 residues in the CDR3. Here the CDR3 DNA reads TGCGCCAGCAGCCAATCACAGGGAGAAGGCGAGCAGTACTTC. Protein product: CASSQSQGEGEQYF.

This clonotype was observed many times. The chain has TRBV28 and TRBJ2-5, with TRBD2 identical over 11 bases. The ends lost 3 bases at V and 5 bases at J; junction bases unmatched: 11. The CDR3 is 17 amino acids. The germline V gene encodes CDR1 MDHEN and CDR2 SYDVKM. The CDR3 protein is CASSFSREGLAGETQYF. For the CDR3, the DNA is TGTGCCAGCAGTTTTTCTCGCGAAGGACTAGCGGGTGAGACCCAGTACTTC.

This chain links TRBV20-1 with TRBJ1-1; a possible D gene is TRBD1 (6 bases). Germline V CDR1 and CDR2: DFQATT, SNEGSKA (reference sequence). The CDR3 is 15 residues long. The V gene lost 1 base and the J gene lost 2 bases, with 14 bases spanning the gap. CDR3 coding DNA: TGCAGTGCTAGAGCTATGGACAGAGCCAACACTGAAGCTTTCTTT. Its protein product is CSARAMDRANTEAFF.

This clonotype was detected a few times. The chain employs TRBV20-1 and TRBJ1-5, with D unresolved. Germline CDR1 and CDR2: DFQATT and SNEGSKA (reference sequence). V was pared by 1 base and J by 7 bases, with 5 bases between. CDR3 size: 11 residues. The CDR3 DNA follows: TGCAGTGCTAGAGGAGGACAGCCCCAGCATTTT. The encoded protein is CSARGGQPQHF.